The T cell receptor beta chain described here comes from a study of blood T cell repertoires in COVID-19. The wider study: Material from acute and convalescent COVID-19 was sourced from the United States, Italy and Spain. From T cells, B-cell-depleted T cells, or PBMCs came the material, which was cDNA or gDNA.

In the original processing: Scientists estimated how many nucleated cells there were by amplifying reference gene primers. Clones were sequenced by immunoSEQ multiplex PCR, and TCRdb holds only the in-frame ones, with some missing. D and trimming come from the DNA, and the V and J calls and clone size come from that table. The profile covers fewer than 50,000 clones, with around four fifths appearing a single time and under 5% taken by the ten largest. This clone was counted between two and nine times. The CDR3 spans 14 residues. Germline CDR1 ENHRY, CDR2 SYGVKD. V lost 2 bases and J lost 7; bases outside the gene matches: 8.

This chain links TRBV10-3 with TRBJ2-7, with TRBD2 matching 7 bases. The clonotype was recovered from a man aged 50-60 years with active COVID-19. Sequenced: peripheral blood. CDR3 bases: TGTGCCATCAGTGAGGAAGGTGTCGGGAGGGAGCAGTACTTC. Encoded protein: CAISEEGVGREQYF.